The 32 T cell receptor beta chains presented below share a single source sample, sequenced in a study of shared clonotypes between healthy human individuals. Assay: immunoSEQ multiplex PCR; the TCRdb copy retains only in-frame clones and omits some. Of about 1.5 million clones listed, around 97% are singletons. Sequences were obtained from naive CD4+ T cells sorted from blood. Subset specified: CD45RA+ positively selected. Source of these receptors: a man aged 30-40 years in good health.

The V gene is TRBV6-5, the J gene TRBJ2-3; no reliable D call. Trimming took off 4 bases at V and 0 bases at J, with 14 bases between the two ends. This CDR3 contains 16 residues. Germline CDR1 and CDR2: MNHEY and SVGAGI. The CDR3 DNA reads TGTGCCAGCAGTTGGATTGCAGAAGCTAGCACAGATACGCAGTATTTT. It is translated as CASSWIAEASTDTQYF.

The chain is built from TRBV7-3 and TRBJ2-4, with 7 bases fitting TRBD1. The CDR3 runs 16 residues. CDR1 is SGHTA and CDR2 is FQGTGA in the germline V gene. V was clipped by 6 bases and J by 0 bases; unmatched bases: 8. The CDR3 is CASRTGVRLAKNIQYF. The CDR3 DNA follows: TGTGCCAGCAGAACAGGGGTTCGGCTAGCCAAAAACATTCAGTACTTC.

The chain links TRBV4-3 to TRBJ1-5, with D perhaps matching TRBD1 (5 bases). CDR3 size: 14 residues. Trimming removed 3 bases at V and 9 bases at J, with 15 bases between. The germline gives CDR1 LGHNA, CDR2 YSLEER. The CDR3, as DNA: TGCGCCAGCAGCCACTCCGCCAGGGTTGGGCCCCAGCATTTT. This translates into CASSHSARVGPQHF.

This clone was counted a single time. This chain connects TRBV28 to TRBJ1-4; D ambiguous. CDR1 and CDR2 (germline): MDHEN, SYDVKM. The germline V and J ends were trimmed by 6 bases and 0 bases, with 8 bases remaining between them. This CDR3 contains 14 residues. The CDR3 nucleotides are TGTGCCAGCAGCTTGATACCAACTAATGAAAAACTGTTTTTT. Protein sequence: CASSLIPTNEKLFF.

The chain combines TRBV6-5 with TRBJ2-1, with D perhaps TRBD1 or TRBD2 (5 bases each). Per the germline V gene, CDR1 is MNHEY and CDR2 is SVGAGI. Trimming took off 5 bases at V and 8 bases at J, with 16 bases between the two ends. The CDR3 contains 14 residues. The CDR3 loop is CASSDRAGTYEQFF. In nucleotides, the CDR3 is TGTGCCAGCAGTGACCGGGCCGGGACCTATGAGCAGTTCTTC.

The CDR3 coding sequence is TGTGCCAGTAGTATAGAAGCGGGTGTGGAGACCCAGTACTTC. Translated, it gives CASSIEAGVETQYF. This chain joins TRBV19 and TRBJ2-5; tentative D call: TRBD2 (6 bases). Germline V lookup: CDR1 LNHDA, CDR2 SQIVND (reference sequence). The length of the CDR3 is 14 residues. V shed 0 bases and J shed 5 bases, with 10 bases lying between them. The full variable domain, its missing parts supplied by reference TRBV19 and TRBJ2-5, is DGGITQSPKYLFRKEGQNVTLSCEQNLNHDAMYWYRQDPGQGLRLIYYSQIVNDFQKGDIAEGYSVSREKKESFPLTVTSAQKNPTAFYLCASSIEAGVETQYFGPGTRLLVL.

The chain uses TRBV28 and TRBJ1-1; D gene ambiguous. Germline V gene lookup returns CDR1 MDHEN and CDR2 SYDVKM. This CDR3 comprises 12 residues. Trimming removed 7 bases at V and 4 bases at J, with 10 bases between. CDR3 DNA: TGTGCCAGCATCGAATCCTCCACTGAAGCTTTCTTT. It specifies CASIESSTEAFF.

The chain couples TRBV28 to TRBJ2-2; D remains unclear. The CDR3 is made up of 13 amino acids. Trimming removed 3 bases at V and 6 bases at J, with 8 bases between. Germline V gene data show CDR1 as MDHEN and CDR2 as SYDVKM. The CDR3 loop is CASSFTLPGELFF. CDR3 DNA sequence: TGTGCCAGCAGTTTTACACTCCCCGGGGAGCTGTTTTTT. Together with reference TRBV28 and TRBJ2-2, the CDR3 gives the full variable domain: DVKVTQSSRYLVKRTGEKVFLECVQDMDHENMFWYRQDPGLGLRLIYFSYDVKMKEKGDIPEGYSVSREKKERFSLILESASTNQTSMYLCASSFTLPGELFFGEGSRLTVL.

V gene TRBV21-1 combines with J gene TRBJ2-3; the table's D call, TRBD2, was not checked against the DNA. TRBV21-1 is labeled a pseudogene. This CDR3 comprises 15 residues. CDR3 DNA: TGTGCCAGCAGCAAAGGGAGGGGAACGGCGGATACGCAGTATTTT. It specifies CASSKGRGTADTQYF.

This chain links TRBV6-5 with TRBJ1-1; D is possibly TRBD1 (6 bases). Trimming stripped 0 bases from V and 2 bases from J, with 10 bases between. This CDR3 is 15 amino acids long. Germline CDR1 MNHEY, CDR2 SVGAGI. CDR3 coding DNA: TGTGCCAGCAGTTACTCCGGGACACTCAACACTGAAGCTTTCTTT. Protein: CASSYSGTLNTEAFF.

This rearrangement joins TRBV5-1 to TRBJ2-7, with D unclear. The V gene lost 1 base and the J gene lost 6 bases, with 11 bases spanning the gap. CDR3 size: 13 residues. The V gene's germline CDR1 is SGHRS and CDR2 YFSETQ. The CDR3 is CASSLRSGFEQYF. In DNA, the CDR3 is TGCGCCAGCAGCTTGCGGTCAGGTTTCGAGCAGTACTTC.

The CDR3, as DNA: TGTGCCAGTAGTATGACGGACGGAGCCAAAAACATTCAGTACTTC. It translates to CASSMTDGAKNIQYF. The chain carries TRBV19 and TRBJ2-4, with D unclear. Germline CDR1 and CDR2: LNHDA and SQIVND (reference sequence). V was shortened by 3 bases and J by 0 bases, with 9 bases between the two germline ends. The CDR3 totals 15 residues. The variable domain in full, completed from reference TRBV19 and TRBJ2-4, reads DGGITQSPKYLFRKEGQNVTLSCEQNLNHDAMYWYRQDPGQGLRLIYYSQIVNDFQKGDIAEGYSVSREKKESFPLTVTSAQKNPTAFYLCASSMTDGAKNIQYFGAGTRLSVL.

This clone showed up just once. The chain couples TRBV4-3 to TRBJ1-5, with D hard to call. The germline V gene has CDR1 LGHNA and CDR2 YSLEER. This CDR3 region has 14 residues. V lost 4 bases to trimming and J lost 0 bases, with 7 bases between them. CDR3 region: CASSLEYSNQPQHF. The CDR3 coding sequence is TGCGCCAGCAGCCTGGAGTATAGCAATCAGCCCCAGCATTTT.

The chain joins TRBV11-3 to TRBJ2-4; no reliable D call. CDR1 and CDR2 from the germline V gene are SGHNT and YENEEA. The ends were cut back, 5 bases at V and 3 bases at J, with 11 bases in the middle. This CDR3 contains 14 residues. CDR3 bases: TGTGCCAGCAGCCCCGGAGCCGACAAAAACATTCAGTACTTC. Translating gives CASSPGADKNIQYF.

The chain has TRBV5-8 and TRBJ1-5, with a tentative D call TRBD1 (6 bases). Germline V gene data show CDR1 as SGHTS and CDR2 as YDEGEE. The V end lost 0 bases, the J end lost 4 bases, and 11 bases lay between the germline ends. The CDR3 loop spans 15 amino acids. CDR3 in DNA: TGTGCCAGCAGCTTGGATGGACAGCTTAATCAGCCCCAGCATTTT. Protein: CASSLDGQLNQPQHF.

V and J are TRBV5-8 and TRBJ2-1; TRBD2 aligns across 12 bases. J gave up 7 bases and V 5 bases, and 7 bases lay outside the gene matches. CDR3 length: 15 residues. Germline V gene sequence: CDR1 SGHTS, CDR2 YDEGEE. CDR3 residues: CASRPGLAGGNEQFF. CDR3 coding DNA: TGTGCCAGCAGGCCGGGGCTAGCGGGAGGGAATGAGCAGTTCTTC.

The chain joins TRBV6-1 to TRBJ2-1; D is perhaps TRBD2 (6 bases). From germline, CDR1 is MNHNS and CDR2 SASEGT. This CDR3 has 13 residues. Trimming removed 11 bases at V and 0 bases at J, with 11 bases between. The CDR3 DNA follows: TGTGCCGGCGGGGTCAGCTCCTACAATGAGCAGTTCTTC. This translates into CAGGVSSYNEQFF.

The V call is TRBV6-5, the J call TRBJ2-3; 7 nucleotides match TRBD1. Germline values: CDR1 MNHEY, CDR2 SVGAGI. The junction had 8 bases not matched to a gene; V was cut back by 2 bases and J by 3 bases. This CDR3 is 16 amino acids long. CDR3: CASSYGPGQITDTQYF. CDR3 DNA: TGTGCCAGCAGTTACGGGCCGGGACAGATTACAGATACGCAGTATTTT.

The J gene is TRBJ2-7, the V gene TRBV9; a possible D gene is TRBD2 (5 bases). The CDR3 is 14 residues long. V dropped 0 bases and J dropped 3 bases, with 10 bases sitting between them. Germline V gene data show CDR1 as SGDLS and CDR2 as YYNGEE. The CDR3 DNA follows: TGTGCCAGCAGCGTAGGAGCGGTGGGCTACGAGCAGTACTTC. Amino acids: CASSVGAVGYEQYF.

The genes are TRBV28 and TRBJ2-3; the D is unclear. V lost 3 bases and J 2 bases, leaving 12 bases between the germline ends. CDR1 is MDHEN and CDR2 is SYDVKM in the germline V gene. CDR3 length equals 15 residues. CDR3 amino acids: CASSFVSPVTDTQYF. The CDR3 DNA is TGTGCCAGCAGTTTTGTTAGCCCTGTCACAGATACGCAGTATTTT. The whole variable domain, filled in from reference TRBV28 and TRBJ2-3, reads DVKVTQSSRYLVKRTGEKVFLECVQDMDHENMFWYRQDPGLGLRLIYFSYDVKMKEKGDIPEGYSVSREKKERFSLILESASTNQTSMYLCASSFVSPVTDTQYFGPGTRLTVL.

The chain uses TRBV19 and TRBJ1-5; no clear D gene. Deletions cut 6 bases from V and 4 bases from J, with 10 bases between. Germline CDR1 reads LNHDA; CDR2 reads SQIVND (reference sequence). This CDR3 region has 13 residues. In DNA, the CDR3 is TGTGCCAGTAGCACACTTAAGAATCAGCCCCAGCATTTT. Its translation: CASSTLKNQPQHF.

The rearrangement joins TRBV5-1 to TRBJ2-7, with D perhaps TRBD1 (5 bases). CDR1 and CDR2 from the germline V gene are SGHRS and YFSETQ. V lost 0 bases and J 0 bases, leaving 10 bases between the germline ends. The CDR3 covers 15 residues. This CDR3 is CASSLVLRDSYEQYF. CDR3 DNA sequence: TGCGCCAGCAGCTTGGTCCTCAGGGACTCCTACGAGCAGTACTTC.

The chain couples TRBV6-5 to TRBJ1-5; D is ambiguous. Trimming removed 4 bases at V and 7 bases at J, with 17 bases between. This CDR3 region has 15 residues. Germline-derived CDR1 and CDR2 are MNHEY and SVGAGI. CDR3 loop: CASSLVGTIQQPQHF. CDR3 nucleotides: TGTGCCAGCAGTTTAGTAGGAACGATTCAACAGCCCCAGCATTTT.

The chain joins TRBV29-1 to TRBJ2-1; TRBD2 aligns across 14 bases. There are 18 residues in the CDR3. The V gene's germline CDR1 is SQVTM and CDR2 ANQGSEA. V was pared by 6 bases and J by 7 bases, with 17 bases of the junction left unmatched. CDR3 sequence reads: CSVGRLAGGPIGGNEQFF. The CDR3 region has the DNA TGCAGCGTCGGAAGACTAGCGGGAGGGCCTATTGGAGGGAATGAGCAGTTCTTC.

The chain combines TRBV7-9 with TRBJ1-5, with 7 bases lining up with TRBD1. V shed 6 bases and J 4 bases; nucleotides not matched to a gene: 9. This CDR3 spans 15 amino acids. Germline CDR1 and CDR2: SEHNR and FQNEAQ (reference sequence). The CDR3 protein is CASRGTGVGNQPQHF. Written as DNA, the CDR3 is TGTGCCAGCAGGGGAACAGGGGTCGGGAATCAGCCCCAGCATTTT.

This rearrangement joins TRBV5-1 to TRBJ2-3, with 11 positions matching TRBD2. With V trimmed by 1 base and J by 7 bases, 8 bases remained unmatched. Germline assignment: CDR1 SGHRS and CDR2 YFSETQ. The CDR3 is 16 amino acids. The CDR3 spells CASSLRLAGGINTQYF. CDR3 bases: TGCGCCAGCAGCTTGCGGTTAGCGGGAGGGATAAATACGCAGTATTTT.

The gene calls are TRBV18 and TRBJ1-1, with 8 bases aligning to TRBD1. Per germline, CDR1 KGHSH and CDR2 LQKENI. V trimming: 2 bases; J trimming: 11 bases; junction bases outside the gene matches: 10. The CDR3 covers 14 residues. CDR3 nucleotide sequence: TGTGCCAGCTCACCATCCAGGGGGCCCAAGGTGGCTTTCTTT. This sequence encodes CASSPSRGPKVAFF.

The genes are TRBV28 and TRBJ1-5; D is unclear. Trimming left V 3 bases short and J 1 base short, with 7 bases between. CDR1 and CDR2 from the germline V gene are MDHEN and SYDVKM. This CDR3 has 14 amino acids. CDR3 region: CASSFWKSNQPQHF. CDR3 coding DNA: TGTGCCAGCAGTTTCTGGAAGAGCAATCAGCCCCAGCATTTT. Using reference TRBV28 and TRBJ1-5 for the parts outside the CDR3, the full variable domain is DVKVTQSSRYLVKRTGEKVFLECVQDMDHENMFWYRQDPGLGLRLIYFSYDVKMKEKGDIPEGYSVSREKKERFSLILESASTNQTSMYLCASSFWKSNQPQHFGDGTRLSIL.

V gene TRBV11-2 combines with J gene TRBJ2-7; 7 nucleotides match TRBD2. Germline values: CDR1 SGHAT, CDR2 FQNNGV. The CDR3 is 13 residues long. V gave up 5 bases and J gave up 6 bases; unmatched junction bases: 7. The CDR3 is CASSPRAGAEQYF. CDR3 bases: TGTGCCAGCAGCCCCCGTGCGGGAGCCGAGCAGTACTTC. Together with reference TRBV11-2 and TRBJ2-7, the CDR3 gives the full variable domain: EAGVAQSPRYKIIEKRQSVAFWCNPISGHATLYWYQQILGQGPKLLIQFQNNGVVDDSQLPKDRFSAERLKGVDSTLKIQPAKLEDSAVYLCASSPRAGAEQYFGPGTRLTVT.

The chain uses TRBV6-1 and TRBJ2-7; either TRBD1 or TRBD2 may fit D (5 bases each). Trimming removed 4 bases from V and 2 bases from J, with 21 bases in between. CDR1 and CDR2 from the germline V gene are MNHNS and SASEGT. The CDR3 has 17 amino acids. The CDR3 DNA reads TGTGCCAGCAGTGGACCGAGGGGCCGCGGTCGCCCCTACGAGCAGTACTTC. The encoded protein is CASSGPRGRGRPYEQYF.

The rearrangement joins TRBV5-1 to TRBJ2-2; no reliable D call. Trimming took 0 bases from V and 4 from J, leaving 10 bases between them. In germline, CDR1 is SGHRS, CDR2 YFSETQ. The CDR3 totals 15 residues. CDR3 nucleotides: TGCGCCAGCAGCTTGGACGCGCTGGGCACCGGGGAGCTGTTTTTT. It encodes CASSLDALGTGELFF.

V gene TRBV28 combines with J gene TRBJ1-5; D is unclear. Trimming shortened V by 2 bases and J by 3 bases, and 11 bases separated the two germline ends. The germline V gene has CDR1 MDHEN and CDR2 SYDVKM. The CDR3 loop spans 15 amino acids. In DNA form, the CDR3 reads TGTGCCAGCAGTTTAGCCCGGGAACTCAATCAGCCCCAGCATTTT. The encoded protein is CASSLARELNQPQHF.